Below are 28 T cell receptor beta chains sequenced from a single sample in a study of sequential checkpoint blockade in melanoma. The data were produced by immunoSEQ multiplex PCR, yet TCRdb's version contains in-frame clones alone and is incomplete. The sample consists of some 18,000 clones, roughly 28% of them appearing once. The treatment denotes: randomized to nivolumab then ipilimumab (arm A) or the reverse (arm B). This material consisted of tumor tissue (inferred from file names), taken from a patient given nivolumab and ipilimumab in sequence. The origin of the receptors is a human donor with melanoma.

This clone has only one observation. The rearrangement joins TRBV19 to TRBJ2-1; either TRBD1 or TRBD2 may fit D (5 bases each). Per the germline V gene, CDR1 is LNHDA and CDR2 is SQIVND (reference sequence). The CDR3 is made up of 17 amino acids. Trimming shortened V by 6 bases and J by 8 bases, and 26 bases separated the two germline ends. For the CDR3, the DNA is TGTGCCAGTAGCCCCCCACGGGGCCCTAGACCTACCGATGAGCAGTTCTTC. Its translation: CASSPPRGPRPTDEQFF.

The rearrangement uses TRBV30 and TRBJ2-3; 8 positions agree with TRBD2. Germline CDR1 and CDR2: GTSNPN and SVGIG (reference sequence). This CDR3 contains 16 residues. Germline trimming cut 0 bases from V and 3 bases from J; bases unmatched to any gene: 8. The CDR3 sequence is CAWSVLGAGDTDTQYF. As DNA, the CDR3 is TGTGCCTGGAGTGTATTAGGAGCGGGGGATACAGATACGCAGTATTTT.

There are a few counts of this clone. The V gene is TRBV15, the J gene TRBJ2-5; D possibly corresponds to TRBD1 (6 bases). Trimming shortened V by 0 bases and J by 1 base, and 9 bases separated the two germline ends. CDR1 and CDR2 from the germline V gene are LNHNV and YYDKDF (reference sequence). CDR3 size: 15 residues. In DNA form, the CDR3 reads TGTGCCACCAGCAGAGAGGGGGCTTTCCAAGAGACCCAGTACTTC. Translating gives CATSREGAFQETQYF.

This clone has at least ten counts. This chain links TRBV11-3 with TRBJ2-2, with TRBD2 identical over 10 bases. The CDR3 loop spans 18 amino acids. The germline CDR1 and CDR2 sequences are SGHNT and YENEEA. V dropped 4 bases and J dropped 2; count of bases not matched to a gene: 10. The DNA of the CDR3 is TGTGCCAGCAGCTCGCCAACTAGCGGGGCACTAAACACCGGGGAGCTGTTTTTT. This codes for CASSSPTSGALNTGELFF.

This clone was found many times. The genes are TRBV11-3 and TRBJ1-1; the match to TRBD1 covers 8 bases. This CDR3 contains 14 residues. Germline V gene lookup returns CDR1 SGHNT and CDR2 YENEEA. With V trimmed by 5 bases and J by 5 bases, 7 bases remained unmatched. CDR3 sequence: CASSPPTGVTEAFF. Here the CDR3 DNA reads TGTGCCAGCAGCCCACCGACAGGGGTTACTGAAGCTTTCTTT.

The chain employs TRBV28 and TRBJ1-4; perhaps TRBD1 as D (6 bases). CDR1 is MDHEN, CDR2 SYDVKM, per germline. Trimming stripped 7 bases from V and 8 bases from J, with 26 bases between. The CDR3 sequence is 17 residues long. The CDR3 loop reads CASTSFGQGRVGEKLFF. CDR3 coding DNA: TGTGCCAGCACCTCTTTCGGTCAGGGGAGGGTTGGGGAAAAACTGTTTTTT.

The sample holds a few counts of this clone. The chain combines TRBV29-1 with TRBJ1-3, with 9 bases aligning to TRBD1. Per germline, CDR1 SQVTM and CDR2 ANQGSEA. The J segment lost 6 bases and the V segment lost 6 bases, leaving 6 bases of the junction unmatched. This CDR3 spans 13 amino acids. Here the CDR3 reads CSVSTGGENTIYF. CDR3 bases: TGCAGCGTCTCCACAGGGGGCGAAAACACCATATATTTT. Using reference TRBV29-1 and TRBJ1-3 for the parts outside the CDR3, the full variable domain is SAVISQKPSRDICQRGTSLTIQCQVDSQVTMMFWYRQQPGQSLTLIATANQGSEATYESGFVIDKFPISRPNLTFSTLTVSNMSPEDSSIYLCSVSTGGENTIYFGEGSWLTVV.

V usage is TRBV9 and J usage is TRBJ2-2; 9 nucleotides align to TRBD2. The CDR3 has 18 residues. CDR1 is SGDLS and CDR2 is YYNGEE in the germline V gene. The trim removed 4 bases at V and 5 bases at J, leaving 15 bases unmatched. The CDR3: CASSPDPGGGRVTGELFF. CDR3 bases: TGTGCCAGCAGCCCGGACCCGGGGGGCGGGAGGGTTACCGGGGAGCTGTTTTTT.

J is TRBJ2-7 and V is TRBV5-1, with 10 bases that match TRBD2. J was trimmed by 2 bases and V by 0 bases; bases with no gene match: 5. Germline V lookup: CDR1 SGHRS, CDR2 YFSETQ. This CDR3 region has 16 residues. The DNA of the CDR3 is TGCGCCAGCAGCTTGGCCGGGCTAGCGGGAGCCTACGAGCAGTACTTC. Translated, it gives CASSLAGLAGAYEQYF.

The sample holds many counts of this clone. The rearrangement links TRBV11-1 to TRBJ2-3, with D unclear. The CDR3 extends over 14 amino acids. With 1 base removed from V and 0 bases from J, the gap between germline ends came to 5 bases. The V gene's germline CDR1 is SGHAT and CDR2 FQDESV (reference sequence). The DNA of the CDR3 is TGTGCCAGCAGCTTAGTGCCCAGCACAGATACGCAGTATTTT. This encodes CASSLVPSTDTQYF.

This clone was picked up many times. The gene calls are TRBV11-3 and TRBJ1-5; TRBD1 matches at 9 bases. CDR1 is SGHNT, CDR2 YENEEA, per germline. V dropped 1 base and J dropped 4; count of bases not matched to a gene: 8. The CDR3 totals 17 residues. This chain's CDR3 is CASSLGLGTGKNQPQHF. The CDR3, as DNA: TGTGCCAGCAGCTTAGGTCTCGGGACAGGGAAAAATCAGCCCCAGCATTTT. Together with reference TRBV11-3 and TRBJ1-5, the CDR3 gives the full variable domain: EAGVVQSPRYKIIEKKQPVAFWCNPISGHNTLYWYLQNLGQGPELLIRYENEEAVDDSQLPKDRFSAERLKGVDSTLKIQPAELGDSAVYLCASSLGLGTGKNQPQHFGDGTRLSIL.

The chain has TRBV12-5 and TRBJ2-7; TRBD2 matches at 16 bases. CDR3 length equals 18 residues. Germline CDR1 LGHNT, CDR2 FRNRAP. The J segment lost 1 base and the V segment lost 1 base, leaving 4 bases of the junction unmatched. Here the CDR3 DNA reads TGTGCTAGTGGTTTGGACGCGGGACTAGCGGGAGGGTCCTACGAGCAGTACTTC. Encoded protein: CASGLDAGLAGGSYEQYF.

The chain joins TRBV28 to TRBJ1-3; D not certain. CDR1 and CDR2 (germline): MDHEN, SYDVKM. This CDR3 region has 16 residues. Deletions cut 6 bases from V and 0 bases from J, with 15 bases between. The CDR3 nucleotides are TGTGCCAGCAGAAGGAAGGGCCTTATCTCTGGAAACACCATATATTTT. Translation gives CASRRKGLISGNTIYF.

This clone came up many times. This sequence joins TRBV11-3 and TRBJ2-2, with 13 positions matching TRBD2. The CDR3 has 18 amino acids. V trimming: 1 base; J trimming: 0 bases; junction bases outside the gene matches: 2. CDR1 SGHNT and CDR2 YENEEA come from the germline V gene. The CDR3 loop is CASSLGTSGSANTGELFF. CDR3 nucleotides: TGTGCCAGCAGCTTAGGGACTAGCGGGAGCGCGAACACCGGGGAGCTGTTTTTT. Full variable domain (outside the CDR3, taken from reference TRBV11-3 and TRBJ2-2): EAGVVQSPRYKIIEKKQPVAFWCNPISGHNTLYWYLQNLGQGPELLIRYENEEAVDDSQLPKDRFSAERLKGVDSTLKIQPAELGDSAVYLCASSLGTSGSANTGELFFGEGSRLTVL.

V is TRBV5-1 and J is TRBJ2-5, with 9 positions matching TRBD2. The CDR3 loop spans 15 amino acids. Germline V gives CDR1 SGHRS, CDR2 YFSETQ. V gave up 0 bases and J gave up 5 bases; unmatched junction bases: 5. Here the CDR3 reads CASSLARTSVETQYF. The CDR3 region has the DNA TGCGCCAGCAGCTTGGCAAGGACTAGCGTGGAGACCCAGTACTTC.

V is TRBV9 and J is TRBJ1-1; unclear D gene. Deletions cut 4 bases from V and 4 bases from J, with 17 bases between. The CDR3 totals 15 residues. CDR1 is SGDLS and CDR2 is YYNGEE in the germline V gene. The CDR3 region has the DNA TGTGCCAGCAGCAAACAAGCTAGGGTTGGCACTGAAGCTTTCTTT. Protein: CASSKQARVGTEAFF.

This clone has only a few counts. The chain is built from TRBV11-3 and TRBJ1-4; D might be TRBD1 (6 bases). The length of the CDR3 is 14 residues. The germline CDR1 and CDR2 sequences are SGHNT and YENEEA. Trimming stripped 3 bases from V and 8 bases from J, with 13 bases between. CDR3 sequence reads: CASSLAGAREKLFF. Here the CDR3 DNA reads TGTGCCAGCAGCTTGGCGGGGGCGCGGGAAAAACTGTTTTTT.

The chain uses TRBV29-1 and TRBJ2-2; perhaps TRBD2 as D (6 bases). The CDR3 totals 14 residues. The germline gives CDR1 SQVTM, CDR2 ANQGSEA. V gave up 6 bases and J gave up 3 bases, with 14 bases separating them. Written as DNA, the CDR3 is TGCAGCGTCCGCACGGGACTCTACACCGGGGAGCTGTTTTTT. Protein: CSVRTGLYTGELFF.

Ten or more counts support this clone. The CDR3 DNA sequence: TGCGCCAGCAGCCACCTCATGGGGACAGGGGGCCAAAGGGCAGATACGCAGTATTTT. Its protein is CASSHLMGTGGQRADTQYF. The chain carries TRBV4-1 and TRBJ2-3; TRBD1 aligns across 12 bases. There are 19 residues in the CDR3. Germline lookup yields CDR1 MGHRA and CDR2 YSYEKL. The junction had 14 bases not matched to a gene; V was cut back by 3 bases and J by 4 bases.

The table lists this clone with a few counts. The V gene is TRBV23-1, the J gene TRBJ2-2; D may be TRBD2 (7 bases). TRBV23-1 is an ORF for which the function is uncertain. This CDR3 comprises 16 residues. With 4 bases removed from V and 6 bases from J, the gap between germline ends came to 18 bases. As DNA, the CDR3 is TGCGCCAGCAGTCCCTGGGGGGGCGGCTATGCCGGGGAGCTGTTTTTT. It codes for CASSPWGGGYAGELFF.

J is TRBJ1-1 and V is TRBV19, with D uncertain. The CDR3 covers 13 residues. The germline V gene has CDR1 LNHDA and CDR2 SQIVND (reference sequence). Trimming took off 1 base at V and 6 bases at J, with 9 bases between the two ends. The CDR3 sequence is CASSIGVVSEAFF. The CDR3 DNA reads TGTGCCAGTAGTATAGGGGTGGTGTCTGAAGCTTTCTTT. The full variable domain, in which reference TRBV19 and TRBJ1-1 provide the parts outside the CDR3, is DGGITQSPKYLFRKEGQNVTLSCEQNLNHDAMYWYRQDPGQGLRLIYYSQIVNDFQKGDIAEGYSVSREKKESFPLTVTSAQKNPTAFYLCASSIGVVSEAFFGQGTRLTVV.

In this sample, this clone turned up a few times. This sequence joins TRBV11-3 and TRBJ1-1, with D perhaps matching TRBD1 (6 bases). Trimming cost V 5 bases and J 5 bases, with 18 bases left between them. The CDR3 length is 15 residues. Germline V gene data show CDR1 as SGHNT and CDR2 as YENEEA. CDR3 sequence: CASSRTSTGGTEAFF. The CDR3 bases are TGTGCCAGCAGCCGTACCTCGACAGGAGGTACTGAAGCTTTCTTT.

This clone was recorded a few times. V usage is TRBV5-1 and J usage is TRBJ1-1, with D possibly being TRBD1 (5 bases). The CDR3 is made up of 14 amino acids. Germline assignment: CDR1 SGHRS and CDR2 YFSETQ. Trimming removed 6 bases at V and 0 bases at J, with 12 bases between. The CDR3: CASTSGRLNTEAFF. The CDR3 DNA follows: TGCGCCAGCACCTCGGGACGGTTGAACACTGAAGCTTTCTTT.

The sample holds a few counts of this clone. The chain combines TRBV11-3 with TRBJ2-2, with 10 bases matching TRBD2. This CDR3 spans 16 amino acids. Germline V gene data show CDR1 as SGHNT and CDR2 as YENEEA. V was pared by 2 bases and J by 7 bases, with 7 bases of the junction left unmatched. Here the CDR3 DNA reads TGTGCCAGCAGCTTACCGAGCGGGGGGGCTAGCGGGGAGCTGTTTTTT. This sequence encodes CASSLPSGGASGELFF.

This clone was seen a handful of times. The rearrangement uses TRBV9 and TRBJ2-1, with TRBD2 matching 7 bases. CDR3 size: 13 residues. V shed 7 bases and J 9 bases; nucleotides not matched to a gene: 10. Germline lookup yields CDR1 SGDLS and CDR2 YYNGEE. CDR3 residues: CASSQGGRIEQFF. For the CDR3, the DNA is TGTGCCAGCTCCCAGGGCGGGAGAATTGAGCAGTTCTTC.

This clone was counted a few times. J is TRBJ2-2 and V is TRBV6-8; weak D call: TRBD2 (6 bases). V gave up 3 bases and J gave up 5 bases, with 13 bases separating them. The CDR3 sequence is 15 residues long. Per the germline V gene, CDR1 is MNHGY and CDR2 is SAAAGT. The CDR3 loop is CASSYSGELTGELFF. CDR3 coding DNA: TGTGCCAGCAGTTATTCGGGGGAGTTGACCGGGGAGCTGTTTTTT.

The table lists this clone with a few counts. The V and J genes are TRBV30 and TRBJ1-2; tentatively, D is TRBD1 (5 bases). Germline V lookup: CDR1 GTSNPN, CDR2 SVGIG (reference sequence). The CDR3 loop spans 14 amino acids. V was cut by 4 bases and J by 8 bases, with 20 bases left in between. DNA for the CDR3: TGTGCCTGGAAAAACAACCAGGGAACGGGGGGCTACACCTTC. Encoded protein: CAWKNNQGTGGYTF.

This clone appeared a few times. The CDR3 DNA sequence: TGTGCCAGCAGTTGGACGGGGTCGGGGGAGCTGTTTTTT. It yields the protein CASSWTGSGELFF. This rearrangement joins TRBV25-1 to TRBJ2-2, with a weak D call TRBD2 (5 bases). Germline CDR1 and CDR2: MGHDK and SYGVNS. Trimming shortened V by 5 bases and J by 8 bases, and 12 bases separated the two germline ends. This CDR3 is 13 amino acids long.